This T cell receptor (beta chain) was recorded in a study of CD8 T cells in ankylosing spondylitis. General study findings and limits: Certain motif variants had earlier appeared in reactive arthritis synovial fluid and blood. Significant enrichment of disease-linked clones was reportedly seen in matched ankylosing spondylitis synovial fluid. It appeared that ankylosing spondylitis blood was characterized by a TCR beta motif of 8 or 9 highly homologous variants. Disease-associated clones were CD8+ and fairly uncommon in peripheral blood.

The sample holds many counts of this clonotype. Its specificity is not known. Construction of TCR beta libraries was performed using quantitative 5'-RACE with molecular barcodes. MiXCR, applied by TCRdb to the 5' RACE reads, yields one record per CDR3 protein. Of 750,000 to 850,000 distinct CDR3 sequences in the sample, 12% were seen once. This TCR derives from a male donor with ankylosing spondylitis. Sequenced: blood, either unsorted or a sorted T cell fraction (not recorded which).

Here the CDR3 reads CSAHVGDRLEETQYF. DNA for the CDR3: TGCAGTGCTCACGTCGGGGACAGGTTGGAAGAGACCCAGTACTTC. The V call is TRBV20-1, the J call TRBJ2-5, with 8 bases matching TRBD1. Germline trimming cut 5 bases from V and 3 bases from J; bases unmatched to any gene: 11. Germline V gene sequence: CDR1 DFQATT, CDR2 SNEGSKA (reference sequence). The CDR3 loop spans 15 amino acids.